This T cell receptor (beta chain) came from a study of shared clonotypes between healthy human individuals (dated by TCRdb to 2020 to 2021). For context, the study as a whole: Two women and a few men aged 18 to 49 years were included in the cohort. To increase sequencing depth and limit assay-specific biases, TCR repertoire library preparation and sequencing were carried out by different laboratories using diverse techniques. Each donor's leukapheresis produced roughly between about 0.8 and 10 billion PBMCs. To estimate repertoire size and how much clonotypes are shared between individuals, the study performed deep sequencing of blood TCR repertoires from a few healthy adults. For each donor, CD4 naive and CD4 memory were each given three plates, CD8 naive was given two plates, and CD8 memory was given one plate.

Healthy HIV-negative adults with no recently reported acute infections or vaccinations were included as donors. All donors were Caucasian adults living in Nashville, Tennessee, USA. CD4+ T cells were enriched by magnetic negative selection; naive cells were then positively selected on CD45RA, and the negative fraction formed the memory subset. Blood was obtained by leukapheresis, after which PBMCs were separated by Ficoll-Histopaque density gradient centrifugation and cryopreserved in liquid nitrogen vapor phase. Analytical flow cytometry was used to check the purity and quantity of each magnetically sorted T cell population. From each sorted fraction, genomic DNA was isolated and quantified by UV absorbance on a Nanodrop 2000c. The investigation overall reported the following: Only blood was sampled, and tissue TCR repertoires likely differ from those in blood. Larger estimated clonotype richness was generally found for naive subsets than for memory subsets. Compared with non-shared clonotypes, clonotypes shared by all four sorted-subset donors had higher generation probabilities. The small number of donors limited the genetic and exposure-history diversity represented. Incomplete sequencing was indicated by rarefaction of sorted-subset datasets, despite the large sequencing depth. Based on pairwise subsampling, the degree of clonotype sharing among donors was expected to be affected by sequencing depth. When a few donors were compared, the shared fraction of clonotypes was about 5.5% for naive CD4, 3.5% for naive CD8, 2.3% for memory CD4, and 0.4% for memory CD8.

Between the V and J ends, shortened by 2 bases and 3 bases respectively, the junction contains 13 bases. The germline V gene specifies SGHTA as CDR1 and FQGTGA as CDR2. The CDR3 runs 15 residues from the cysteine to the phenylalanine. This entry keeps only the CDR3 DNA: 45 bases, framed from base 1. Using the deep immunoSEQ assay, multiplex PCR amplified TCR CDR3 regions from genomic DNA. Extracted genomic DNA from each cell subset was spread evenly across all wells of several immunoSEQ 96-well plates, with each plate serving as a replicate. For sorted subsets, roughly 190 ng of genomic DNA, equivalent to around 29,000 T cell genomes, went into each replicate PCR. The purified libraries were quantified using a Qubit 3.0 fluorometer, sized with a Bioanalyzer 2100, and then quantified again using the KAPA Library Quantification kit. Each immunoSEQ 96-well plate was sequenced on its own single-read 150-cycle Illumina NextSeq 550 flow cell. Regarding the original processing steps: The immunoSEQ output contained only junctional sequences without quality scores, so filtering could not match that applied to full-length reads. Sequences were annotated with PyIR, a Python wrapper for IgBLAST v1.9, using IMGT germline references to assign V/J genes and CDR3. Reads were filtered out if the reads had weak V/J assignments (E-value above 1e-6), no CDR3, stop codons, out-of-frame junctions, or ambiguous translated residues. V3J clonotypes were defined as sequences sharing an identical inferred V gene, J gene, and CDR3 amino acid sequence. To compute the percentage overlap between repertoires, the number of shared unique clonotypes was divided by the size of the smaller repertoire. Richness of each repertoire was evaluated using RTK rarefaction, the Chao1 estimator, and Recon v2.1 estimates of unobserved clonotypes. Generation probabilities for all TCRbeta clonotypes obtained by the gDNA method from a handful of donors were computed using OLGA. TCRdb obtained this table from immuneACCESS and retained in-frame rearrangements with V and J assigned. These tables miss some clones; where compared with another copy, unresolved V genes account for less than half of the shortfall, and the remainder is unexplained. The V and J calls and clone size were taken over from that table, and D and trimming were inferred from the DNA. This sample comprises over 2 million clones, around 90% of them detected only once. The top ten clonotypes cover more than 0.35% of the sample.

As for this clone: It has no known antigen specificity. The sample holds no much larger clone one base away, and base qualities are not on file.

The sequence came from a young man in good health. Some clones in this sample may be carry-over from other donors' samples. Sequencing used naive CD4+ T cells from PBMCs. The sample's cell subset or site label, decoded: CD45RA+ positively selected. The chain was built from TRBV7-3 and TRBJ2-5; the D assignment is uncertain and may be TRBD1 or TRBD2, with 5 bases supporting each. The CDR3 amino acid sequence is: CASSLSGTTKETQYF. The DNA reads as follows: TGTGCCAGCAGCTTATCAGGGACCACGAAAGAGACCCAGTACTTC.